The 11 T cell receptor beta chains listed next were all sequenced from one sample in a study of vaccination and CD4 T cells after COVID-19. The treatment was: roughly 11-day PBMC culture with coronavirus spike peptide pools or control peptides (ViraFEST assay). Researchers used the Oncomine TCR Beta short-read assay to sequence DNA from cultured CD4+ T cells. TCRdb fed the PCR reads into MiXCR, producing one record per CDR3 protein. The sample has 7,000 or so distinct CDR3 sequences, 74% seen once. These receptors have no known antigen. Sequencing input: CD4+ T cells from blood, cultured in vitro. The receptor set was obtained from a human donor who had recovered from COVID-19.

This chain joins TRBV27 and TRBJ2-5, with 10 bases identical to TRBD1. This CDR3 is 16 amino acids long. Germline CDR1 and CDR2: MNHEY and SMNVEV (reference sequence). Trimming at V came to 0 bases and at J to 5 bases, leaving 6 bases not matched to a gene. The CDR3 nucleotides read TGTGCCAGCAGTTTATCGACAGGGGGCTCGTGGGAGACCCAGTACTTC. Its protein product is CASSLSTGGSWETQYF.

V usage is TRBV5-4 and J usage is TRBJ2-7, with unresolved D. CDR1 and CDR2 from the germline V gene are SGHNT and YYREEE (reference sequence). The CDR3 loop spans 13 amino acids. Trimming stripped 1 base from V and 0 bases from J, with 5 bases between. The CDR3 sequence: CASSLRDSYEQYF. CDR3 DNA sequence: TGTGCCAGCAGCTTGAGGGACTCCTACGAGCAGTACTTC.

The rearrangement uses TRBV6-4 and TRBJ1-1, with D perhaps matching TRBD1 (6 bases). V was shortened by 0 bases and J by 2 bases, with 10 bases between the two germline ends. This CDR3 contains 15 residues. Germline CDR1 and CDR2: MRHNA and SNTAGT. As DNA, the CDR3 is TGTGCCAGCAGTGACTCGAGCAGGGGTAACACTGAAGCTTTCTTT. It codes for CASSDSSRGNTEAFF.

The CDR3 loop is CASSLWSSGSTDTQYF. The CDR3 DNA reads TGTGCCAGCAGTTTATGGTCTAGCGGGAGTACAGATACGCAGTATTTT. The chain carries TRBV27 and TRBJ2-3; 10 bases map to TRBD2. Germline CDR1 and CDR2: MNHEY and SMNVEV (reference sequence). Germline trimming cut 1 base from V and 3 bases from J; bases unmatched to any gene: 4. The CDR3 spans 16 residues.

This clonotype was counted once. CDR3 protein: CASSTGQNTRTDTQYF. CDR3 bases: TGTGCCAGCAGTACGGGACAAAATACACGCACAGATACGCAGTATTTT. The chain combines TRBV28 with TRBJ2-3, with a tentative D call TRBD1 (6 bases). Trimming stripped 5 bases from V and 1 base from J, with 16 bases between. Germline assignment: CDR1 MDHEN and CDR2 SYDVKM. This CDR3 comprises 16 residues.

V and J are TRBV6-4 and TRBJ1-2; D gene ambiguous. Germline V gives CDR1 MRHNA, CDR2 SNTAGT. Between the trimmed V and J ends, which lost 6 bases and 4 bases, there was a span of 12 bases. CDR3 length: 13 amino acids. CDR3 sequence: CASSRSEGYGYTF. CDR3 nucleotides: TGTGCCAGCAGCCGATCTGAGGGCTATGGCTACACCTTC.

This sequence joins TRBV7-8 and TRBJ2-7, with 8 bases identical to TRBD2. The V segment lost 0 bases and the J segment 1 base; nucleotides outside the gene matches: 5. The CDR3 length is 16 residues. The germline V gene encodes CDR1 SGHVS and CDR2 FQNEAQ. Here the CDR3 reads CASSLAIREGSYEQYF. Written as DNA, the CDR3 is TGTGCCAGCAGCTTAGCGATACGGGAGGGGTCCTACGAGCAGTACTTC.

The rearrangement uses TRBV20-1 and TRBJ1-6; the match to TRBD1 covers 9 bases. Germline lookup yields CDR1 DFQATT and CDR2 SNEGSKA (reference sequence). This CDR3 is 16 amino acids long. J gave up 9 bases and V 3 bases, and 12 bases lay outside the gene matches. DNA for the CDR3: TGCAGTGCTAGCGACAGAAGACAGGGGGGAAGTTCACCCCTCCACTTT. Its translation: CSASDRRQGGSSPLHF.

The chain has TRBV10-3 and TRBJ2-3; TRBD2 matches 8 bases. The trim removed 6 bases at V and 2 bases at J, leaving 7 bases unmatched. Germline V lookup: CDR1 ENHRY, CDR2 SYGVKD. CDR3 length: 15 residues. CDR3 nucleotides: TGTGCCATCAGAGCAAGCGGGAGTGACACAGATACGCAGTATTTT. This codes for CAIRASGSDTDTQYF.

The chain recombines TRBV5-1 with TRBJ1-5; D uncertain. V lost 0 bases to trimming and J lost 7 bases, with 8 bases between them. The germline V gene encodes CDR1 SGHRS and CDR2 YFSETQ. CDR3 length equals 13 residues. CDR3 amino acids: CASSLEGTQPQHF. The CDR3 DNA reads as TGCGCCAGCAGCTTGGAGGGTACGCAGCCCCAGCATTTT.

V usage is TRBV6-1 and J usage is TRBJ2-3; 9 bases agree with TRBD1. V shed 10 bases and J 5 bases; nucleotides not matched to a gene: 4. Germline CDR1 reads MNHNS; CDR2 reads SASEGT. The CDR3 length is 12 residues. This CDR3 reads CAIQGAGDTQYF. The CDR3 DNA is TGTGCCATACAGGGGGCAGGAGATACGCAGTATTTT.